This T cell receptor beta chain was identified in a study of T cell responses to AZD1222 COVID-19 vaccine. Study-wide results and limits: Spike-specific TCR breadth and depth rose after two AZD1222 doses. The peak T cell response came first, and repertoires were sampled only after it.

In the case of this clone: Its antigen is unidentified.

Sequencing was performed with immunoSEQ multiplex PCR; in TCRdb, only in-frame clones are kept and a portion is missing. Of roughly 200,000 clones in the sample, around 94% were seen once. Germline values: CDR1 LNHDA, CDR2 SQIVND (reference sequence). The CDR3 extends over 16 amino acids. The ends were cut back, 8 bases at V and 4 bases at J, with 21 bases in the middle. This sequence was found in an adult in good health. Sequencing was performed on peripheral blood, taken on day 0 of AZD1222 vaccination. The chain uses TRBV19 and TRBJ1-5; possibly TRBD1 for D (6 bases). The CDR3 is CASAALSGQRNQPQHF. CDR3 coding DNA: TGTGCCAGTGCCGCACTTTCTGGACAGCGAAATCAGCCCCAGCATTTT. Based on the CDR3 plus reference TRBV19 and TRBJ1-5, the full variable domain is DGGITQSPKYLFRKEGQNVTLSCEQNLNHDAMYWYRQDPGQGLRLIYYSQIVNDFQKGDIAEGYSVSREKKESFPLTVTSAQKNPTAFYLCASAALSGQRNQPQHFGDGTRLSIL.